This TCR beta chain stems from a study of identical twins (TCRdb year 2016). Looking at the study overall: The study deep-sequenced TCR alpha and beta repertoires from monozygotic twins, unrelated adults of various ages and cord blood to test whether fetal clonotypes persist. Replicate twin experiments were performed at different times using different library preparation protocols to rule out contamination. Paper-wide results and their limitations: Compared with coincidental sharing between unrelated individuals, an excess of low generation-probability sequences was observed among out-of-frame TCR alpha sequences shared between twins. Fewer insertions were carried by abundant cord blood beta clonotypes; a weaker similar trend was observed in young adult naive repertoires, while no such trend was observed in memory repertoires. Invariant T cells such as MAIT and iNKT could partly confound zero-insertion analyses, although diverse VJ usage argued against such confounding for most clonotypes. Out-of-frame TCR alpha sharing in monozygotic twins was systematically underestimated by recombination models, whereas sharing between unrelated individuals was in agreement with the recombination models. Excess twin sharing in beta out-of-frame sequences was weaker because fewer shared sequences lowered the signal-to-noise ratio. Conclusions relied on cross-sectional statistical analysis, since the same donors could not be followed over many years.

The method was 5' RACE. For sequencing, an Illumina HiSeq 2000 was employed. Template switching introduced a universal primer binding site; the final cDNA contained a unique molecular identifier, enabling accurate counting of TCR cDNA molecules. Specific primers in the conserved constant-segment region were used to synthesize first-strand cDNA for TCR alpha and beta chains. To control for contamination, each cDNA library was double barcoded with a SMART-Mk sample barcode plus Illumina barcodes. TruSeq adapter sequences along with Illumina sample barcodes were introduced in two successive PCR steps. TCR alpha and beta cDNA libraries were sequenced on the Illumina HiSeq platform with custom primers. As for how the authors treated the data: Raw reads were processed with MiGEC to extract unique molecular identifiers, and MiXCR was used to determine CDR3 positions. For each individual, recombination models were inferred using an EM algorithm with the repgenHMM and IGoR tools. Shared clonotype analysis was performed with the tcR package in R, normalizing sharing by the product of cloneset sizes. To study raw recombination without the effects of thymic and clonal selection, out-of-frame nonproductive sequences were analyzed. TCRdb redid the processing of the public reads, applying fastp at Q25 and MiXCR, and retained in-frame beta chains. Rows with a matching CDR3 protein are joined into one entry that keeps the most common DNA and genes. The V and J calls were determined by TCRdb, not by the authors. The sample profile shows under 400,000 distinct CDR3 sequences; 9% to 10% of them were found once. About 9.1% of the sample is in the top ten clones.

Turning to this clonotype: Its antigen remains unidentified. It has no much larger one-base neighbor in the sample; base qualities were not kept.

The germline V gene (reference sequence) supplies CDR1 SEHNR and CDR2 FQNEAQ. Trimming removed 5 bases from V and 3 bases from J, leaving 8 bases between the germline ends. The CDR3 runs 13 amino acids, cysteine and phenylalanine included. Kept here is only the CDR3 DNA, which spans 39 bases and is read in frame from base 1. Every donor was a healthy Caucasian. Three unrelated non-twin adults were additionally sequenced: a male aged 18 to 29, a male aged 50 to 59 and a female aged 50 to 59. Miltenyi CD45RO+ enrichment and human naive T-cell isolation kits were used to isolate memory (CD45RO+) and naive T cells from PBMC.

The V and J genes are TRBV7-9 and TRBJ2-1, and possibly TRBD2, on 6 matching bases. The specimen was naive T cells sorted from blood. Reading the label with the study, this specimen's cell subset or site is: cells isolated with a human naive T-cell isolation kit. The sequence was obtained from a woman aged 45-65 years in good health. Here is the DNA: TGTGCCAGCAGCCGCGGGATCTACAATGAGCAGTTCTTC. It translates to CASSRGIYNEQFF. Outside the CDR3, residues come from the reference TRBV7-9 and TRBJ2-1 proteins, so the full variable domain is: DTGVSQNPRHKITKRGQNVTFRCDPISEHNRLYWYRQTLGQGPEFLTYFQNEAQLEKSRLLSDRFSAERPKGSFSTLEIQRTEQGDSAMYLCASSRGIYNEQFFGPGTRLTVL.